This T cell receptor beta chain was sequenced in a study of shared clonotypes between healthy human individuals. As for the study in general: Per donor, three plates held CD4 naive cells, three held CD4 memory, two held CD8 naive and one held CD8 memory.

With 4 bases clipped from V and 4 bases from J, the junction kept 1 base outside the gene matches. The CDR3 runs 13 residues. The germline gives CDR1 MDHEN, CDR2 SYDVKM. Each sample came from a Caucasian adult donor living in Nashville, Tennessee. Several immunoSEQ 96-well plates shared each subset's DNA, each plate a replicate. TCRdb's copy holds only in-frame clones and misses some; the assay was immunoSEQ multiplex PCR. The sample carries fewer than 400,000 clones, approximately 79% recorded once. The sequenced sample consisted of memory CD4+ T cells sorted from blood. Indicated subset: CD45RA-negative fraction. This TCR was sampled from a man under 40 in good health. The chain couples TRBV28 to TRBJ2-1, with 7 bases lining up with TRBD1. In nucleotides, the CDR3 is TGTGCCAGCAGTTCAGGGGGATACAATGAGCAGTTCTTC. It yields the protein CASSSGGYNEQFF.